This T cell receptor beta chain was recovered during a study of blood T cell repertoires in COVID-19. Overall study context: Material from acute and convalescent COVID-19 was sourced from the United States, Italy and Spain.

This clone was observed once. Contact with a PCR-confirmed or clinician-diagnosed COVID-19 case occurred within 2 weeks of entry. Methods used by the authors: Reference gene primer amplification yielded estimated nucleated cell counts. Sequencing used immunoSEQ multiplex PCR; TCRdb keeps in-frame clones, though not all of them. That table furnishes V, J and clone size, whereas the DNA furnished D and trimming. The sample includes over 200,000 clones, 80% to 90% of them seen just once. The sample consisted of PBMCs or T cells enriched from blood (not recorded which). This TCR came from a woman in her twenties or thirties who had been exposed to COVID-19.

The CDR3 sequence is CASSPLWRTYEQYF. The CDR3, as DNA: TGTGCCAGCAGCCCCTTATGGAGGACCTACGAGCAGTACTTC. The chain carries TRBV7-8 and TRBJ2-7, with TRBD2 as a possible D gene (5 bases). The CDR3 is 14 residues long. In germline, CDR1 is SGHVS, CDR2 FQNEAQ. Trimming pared 5 bases from V and 2 bases from J, leaving 13 bases between.